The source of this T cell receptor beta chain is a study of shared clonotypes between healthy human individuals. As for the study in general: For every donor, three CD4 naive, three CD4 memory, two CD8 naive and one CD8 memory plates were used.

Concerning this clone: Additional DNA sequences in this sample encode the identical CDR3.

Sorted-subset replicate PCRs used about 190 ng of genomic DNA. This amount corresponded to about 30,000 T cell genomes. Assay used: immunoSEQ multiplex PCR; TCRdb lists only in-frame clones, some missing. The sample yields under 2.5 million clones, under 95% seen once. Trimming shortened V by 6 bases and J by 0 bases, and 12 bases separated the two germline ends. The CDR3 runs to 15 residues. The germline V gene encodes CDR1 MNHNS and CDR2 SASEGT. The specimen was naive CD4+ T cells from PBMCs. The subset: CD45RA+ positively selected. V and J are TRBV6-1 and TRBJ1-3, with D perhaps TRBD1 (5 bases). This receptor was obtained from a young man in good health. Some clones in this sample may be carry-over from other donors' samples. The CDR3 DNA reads TGTGCCAGCAGGGACCGGGGGTTCTCTGGAAACACCATATATTTT. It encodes CASRDRGFSGNTIYF.